This T cell receptor beta chain is from a study of T cell responses to AZD1222 COVID-19 vaccine. The study, taken as a whole, reports: Baseline antibody screening turned up just a handful of seropositive AZD1222 recipients.

Measured with immunoSEQ multiplex PCR; TCRdb has only the in-frame clones, and not every one. Counted here are about 130,000 clones, around 92% occurring once; the ten biggest clones make up under 2%. This CDR3 is 14 amino acids long. Looked up from germline, CDR1 is SEHNR and CDR2 is FQNEAQ (reference sequence). Trimming stripped 2 bases from V and 6 bases from J, with 10 bases between. With respect to this clone: Its cognate antigen is unknown.

The source material was peripheral blood, sampled on day 0 of AZD1222 vaccination. The clonotype was recovered from an adult in good health. The genes are TRBV7-9 and TRBJ1-4; D ambiguous. The CDR3 spells CASSLRLGDEKLFF. As DNA, the CDR3 is TGTGCCAGCAGCTTAAGGTTGGGTGATGAAAAACTGTTTTTT.